A single TCR beta chain is shown here with its context. This specimen belongs to a study of blood T cell repertoires in COVID-19. Study background: Samples representing acute and convalescent COVID-19 were sourced from the United States, Italy and Spain.

Sequenced by immunoSEQ multiplex PCR; TCRdb stores in-frame clones only, minus some. The repertoire holds some 150,000 clones, with approximately 83% as singletons. Germline V lookup: CDR1 LNHDA, CDR2 SQIVND (reference sequence). The V segment lost 3 bases and the J segment 15 bases; nucleotides outside the gene matches: 23. This CDR3 comprises 18 residues. Sequenced input: peripheral blood. The chain couples TRBV19 to TRBJ2-1; TRBD2 aligns across 10 bases. This sequence was found in a woman aged 55 to 70 with acute or convalescent COVID-19. The CDR3 coding sequence is TGTGCCAGTAGTATGAGGACAGGCGGTAGCGGGAGGCCCTCCGGGCTGTTCTTC. Protein sequence: CASSMRTGGSGRPSGLFF. Full variable domain (rest looked up from reference TRBV19 and TRBJ2-1): DGGITQSPKYLFRKEGQNVTLSCEQNLNHDAMYWYRQDPGQGLRLIYYSQIVNDFQKGDIAEGYSVSREKKESFPLTVTSAQKNPTAFYLCASSMRTGGSGRPSGLFFGPGTRLTVL.